This TCR beta chain is drawn from a study of blood T cell repertoires in COVID-19 (TCRdb year 2020). Background for the entire study: Samples from collaborators originated in the United States, Italy and Spain and spanned both the acute and convalescent phases of COVID-19. A de-identified subject ID, COVID-19 status, age in years and sex were almost always included in the sample metadata. Deeply sampled blood TCRbeta repertoires from subjects exposed to, actively infected with, or recovered from COVID-19 were included in the dataset. The repertoires were released in a freely available public database intended as a resource for research on the immune response to SARS-CoV-2. The material from the prospective study consisted of cDNA or gDNA derived from T cells, B-cell-depleted T cells, or PBMCs. Samples were obtained from the ongoing ImmuneRACE study (first 160 participants) and from over a thousand subjects provided by 6 global collaborators. Where available, HLA class I and class II types were obtained from metadata supplied by the sample provider rather than from assay-based typing. Study-wide conclusions, independent of this receptor: How much clinical and demographic metadata was included differed by source and by participant, and the metadata was provided uncurated.

CDR1 and CDR2 (LNHDA, SQIVND) derive from the germline V gene (reference sequence). The CDR3 runs 15 amino acids, cysteine and phenylalanine included. CDR3 DNA only is kept here, 45 bases in frame from base 1. V is trimmed back by 8 bases and J by 3 bases, and the junction contains 8 bases that no gene match accounts for. As to this clone: Its antigen remains undetermined. No per-base quality is available; no much larger clone lies one base away.

The immunoSEQ Assay, a bias-controlled multiplex PCR, was used to amplify TCRbeta CDR3 regions from genomic DNA. The study's processing was this. Nucleated cell counts per sample were estimated from amplification of reference gene primers within the assay. To quantify the absolute abundance of each unique TCRbeta CDR3 rearrangement, sequence reads were collapsed and filtered. Productive Simpson clonality was computed per sample as the square root of Simpson's diversity index over productive rearrangements. The table comes from immuneACCESS by way of TCRdb, which keeps in-frame sequences with V and J called. Part of the clones is missing from these tables; in studies checked, under half for an unresolved V gene and the rest for unknown reasons. V and J calls and clone size are given by that table; D and trimming were obtained from the DNA. For this sample the table gives more than 95,000 clones, of which 65% to 80% were detected only once. The biggest ten clones account for roughly 21% of the sample.

Each collaborating institution followed its own protocols to collect whole blood in K2EDTA tubes. For TCRbeta analysis, collaborator samples were shipped as frozen whole blood, as isolated PBMCs, or as DNA extracted from either sample type. This clonotype was sampled from a woman between 65 and 79 years old with acute or convalescent COVID-19. The specimen sequenced was peripheral blood. The chain is encoded by TRBV19 joined to TRBJ1-5, with 9 bases in between that match TRBD1. The nucleotide sequence reads TGTGCCAGTTGGGAGGGACAGGGCAACAATCAGCCCCAGCATTTT. Its product reads: CASWEGQGNNQPQHF.